This T cell receptor (beta chain) appears in the sequencing data of a study of T cell changes during pregnancy in multiple sclerosis. Repertoires were generated with immunoSEQ multiplex PCR, while TCRdb's copy carries only in-frame clones and drops some. The sample yields around 30,000 clones, 90% to 95% seen once. CDR1 is MGHRA and CDR2 is YSYEKL in the germline V gene. The CDR3 length is 17 residues. The V gene end was trimmed by 1 base and the J gene end by 2 bases; junction bases not matched to a gene: 5. The TCR sequence derives from a female donor with multiple sclerosis, enrolled in a pregnancy study. The material sequenced was CD8+ T cells from peripheral blood mononuclear cells, taken before pregnancy. The V gene is TRBV4-1, the J gene TRBJ2-7, with 13 bases fitting TRBD2. The CDR3 DNA reads TGCGCCAGCAGCCAAGTGTCAGGACTAGCGGGAGCCTACGAGCAGTACTTC. Residues: CASSQVSGLAGAYEQYF.